The T cell receptor beta chain described here comes from a study of TIL therapy for anti-PD-1-resistant metastatic lung cancer. The overall study: Patients then received nivolumab; progressors got lymphodepletion, TIL and IL-2. Tumors had a median PD-L1 proportion score of 4.5% to 7%.

Time point: pre-treatment sample, taken before nivolumab and TIL therapy. General observations from the study: Patients were highly selected, enriched for treatment-naive, never-smoker and oncogene-addicted cases.

The immunoSEQ assay was v3. Profiling relied on immunoSEQ multiplex PCR, and the TCRdb table lists in-frame clones only, not all of them. The sample consists of around 19,000 clones, approximately 83% of them appearing once. On this clone itself: The antigen is not known.

Germline assignment: CDR1 SGHRS and CDR2 YFSETQ. Trimming pared 5 bases from V and 3 bases from J, leaving 11 bases between. The CDR3 loop spans 13 amino acids. The chain employs TRBV5-1 and TRBJ1-1, with unresolved D. The source material was blood, sampled at baseline. The TCR was taken from a person aged 25 to 80 with non-small cell lung cancer. The CDR3 bases are TGCGCCAGCAGACCCACGGGTTACACTGAAGCTTTCTTT. The encoded protein is CASRPTGYTEAFF.